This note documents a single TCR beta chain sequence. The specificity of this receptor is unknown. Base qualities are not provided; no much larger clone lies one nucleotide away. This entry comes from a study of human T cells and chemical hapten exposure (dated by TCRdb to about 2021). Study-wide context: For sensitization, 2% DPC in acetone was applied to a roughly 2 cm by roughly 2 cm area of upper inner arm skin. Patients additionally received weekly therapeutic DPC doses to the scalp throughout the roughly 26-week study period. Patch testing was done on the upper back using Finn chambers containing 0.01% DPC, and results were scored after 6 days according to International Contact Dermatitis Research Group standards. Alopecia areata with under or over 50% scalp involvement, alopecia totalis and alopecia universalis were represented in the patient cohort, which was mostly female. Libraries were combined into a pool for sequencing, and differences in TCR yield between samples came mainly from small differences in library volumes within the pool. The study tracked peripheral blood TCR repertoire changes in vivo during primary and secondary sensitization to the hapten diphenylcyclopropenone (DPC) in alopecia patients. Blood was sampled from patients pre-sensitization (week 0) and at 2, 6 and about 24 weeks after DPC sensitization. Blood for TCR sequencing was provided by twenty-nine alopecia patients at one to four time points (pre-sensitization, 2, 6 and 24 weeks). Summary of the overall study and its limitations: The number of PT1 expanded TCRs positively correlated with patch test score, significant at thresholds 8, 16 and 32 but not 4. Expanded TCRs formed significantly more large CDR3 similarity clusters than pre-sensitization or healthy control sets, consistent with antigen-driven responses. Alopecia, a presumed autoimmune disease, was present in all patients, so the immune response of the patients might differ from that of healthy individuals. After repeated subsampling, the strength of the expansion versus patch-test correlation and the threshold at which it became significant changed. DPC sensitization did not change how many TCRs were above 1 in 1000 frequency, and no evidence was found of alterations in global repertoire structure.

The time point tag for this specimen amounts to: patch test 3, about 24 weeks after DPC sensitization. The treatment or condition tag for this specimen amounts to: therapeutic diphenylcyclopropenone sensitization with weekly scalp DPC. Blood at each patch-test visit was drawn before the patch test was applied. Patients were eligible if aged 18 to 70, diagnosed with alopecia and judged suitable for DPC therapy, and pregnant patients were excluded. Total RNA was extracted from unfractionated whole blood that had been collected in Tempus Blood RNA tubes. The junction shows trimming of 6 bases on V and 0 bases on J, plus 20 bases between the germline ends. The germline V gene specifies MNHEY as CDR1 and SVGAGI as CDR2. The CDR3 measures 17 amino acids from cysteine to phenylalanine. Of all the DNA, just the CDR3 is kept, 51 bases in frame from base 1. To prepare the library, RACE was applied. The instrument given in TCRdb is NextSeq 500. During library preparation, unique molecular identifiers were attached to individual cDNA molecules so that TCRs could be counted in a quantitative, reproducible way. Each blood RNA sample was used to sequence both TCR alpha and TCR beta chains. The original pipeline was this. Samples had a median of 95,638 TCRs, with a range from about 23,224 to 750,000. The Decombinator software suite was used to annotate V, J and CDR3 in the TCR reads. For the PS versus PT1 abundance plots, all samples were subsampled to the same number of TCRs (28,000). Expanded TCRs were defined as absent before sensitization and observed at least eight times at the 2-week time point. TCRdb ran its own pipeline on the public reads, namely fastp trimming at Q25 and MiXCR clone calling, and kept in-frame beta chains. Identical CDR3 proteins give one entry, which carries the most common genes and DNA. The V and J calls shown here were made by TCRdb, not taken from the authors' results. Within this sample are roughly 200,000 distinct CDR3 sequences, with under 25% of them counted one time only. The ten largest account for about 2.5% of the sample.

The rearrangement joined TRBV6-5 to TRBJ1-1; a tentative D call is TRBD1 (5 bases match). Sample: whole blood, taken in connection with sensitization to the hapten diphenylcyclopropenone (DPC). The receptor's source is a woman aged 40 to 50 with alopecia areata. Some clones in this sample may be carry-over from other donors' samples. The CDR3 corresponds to CASSRRPGTEMNTEAFF. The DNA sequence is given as TGTGCCAGCAGCCGACGTCCCGGGACGGAGATGAACACTGAAGCTTTCTTT.